This TCR beta chain was sequenced during a study of CD8 T cells in Susac syndrome. Reverse transcription of about 0.45 to 1 ug RNA was carried out with random hexamers. From the immunoSEQ multiplex PCR reads, TCRdb called clonotypes with MiXCR, one entry per CDR3 protein. The sample has 400,000 or so distinct CDR3 sequences; approximately 85% are singletons. This CDR3 spans 14 amino acids. Trimming shortened V by 8 bases and J by 5 bases, and 19 bases separated the two germline ends. Germline V gene data show CDR1 as MNHNS and CDR2 as SASEGT. The source material was CD8+ T cells from PBMCs. This chain uses TRBV6-1 with TRBJ2-7; D tentatively fits TRBD1 or TRBD2 (5 bases each). This receptor was taken from a human donor with multiple sclerosis. For the CDR3, the DNA is TGTGCCAGCCTATCGTGGGGGTTTGGGGACGAGCAGTACTTC. Translation gives CASLSWGFGDEQYF.